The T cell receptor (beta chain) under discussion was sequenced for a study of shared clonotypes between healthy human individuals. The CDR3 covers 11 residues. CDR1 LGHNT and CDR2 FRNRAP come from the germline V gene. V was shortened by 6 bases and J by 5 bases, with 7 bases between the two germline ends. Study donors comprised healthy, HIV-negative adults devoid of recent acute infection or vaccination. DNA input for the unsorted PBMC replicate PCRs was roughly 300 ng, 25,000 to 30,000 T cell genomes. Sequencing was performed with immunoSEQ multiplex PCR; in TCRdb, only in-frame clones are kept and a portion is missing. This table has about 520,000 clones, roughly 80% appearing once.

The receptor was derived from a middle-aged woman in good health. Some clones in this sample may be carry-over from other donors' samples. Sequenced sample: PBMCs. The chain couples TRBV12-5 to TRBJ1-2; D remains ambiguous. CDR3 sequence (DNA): TGTGCTAGTGGAAACGGATATGGCTACACCTTC. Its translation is CASGNGYGYTF.